What follows are 6 T cell receptor beta chains derived from one specimen sequenced in a study of T cell responses to AZD1222 COVID-19 vaccine (dated by TCRdb to the early 2020s). Library construction relied on the immunoSEQ multiplex PCR assay. TCRdb stores this immuneACCESS table with in-frame sequences only. Part of the clones is absent; in the studies checked, under half of the shortfall reflects unresolved V genes, and no reason is known for the rest. Present in this sample are about 150,000 clones, 90% to 95% of which were seen just once. The ten largest clonotypes hold roughly 4% of the sample. The sample's time point label is to be understood as: baseline before first vaccination. Sequenced here: peripheral blood, sampled on day 0 of AZD1222 vaccination. The receptor set was obtained from an adult in good health.

The chain joins TRBV10-3 to TRBJ1-1; unclear D gene. The CDR3 length is 14 residues. V dropped 4 bases and J dropped 1 base, with 10 bases sitting between them. Germline CDR1 and CDR2: ENHRY and SYGVKD. CDR3 region: CAISAGLSNTEAFF. The CDR3 DNA is TGTGCCATCAGTGCCGGTTTGTCGAACACTGAAGCTTTCTTT.

The CDR3, as DNA: TGTGCTAGTGGCCGGGGCCGGGAACGAGAGACCCAGTACTTC. Its protein product is CASGRGRERETQYF. The chain has TRBV12-5 and TRBJ2-5; possibly TRBD1 or TRBD2 for D (5 bases each). From germline, CDR1 is LGHNT and CDR2 FRNRAP. Trimming shortened V by 6 bases and J by 4 bases, and 15 bases separated the two germline ends. The CDR3 is made up of 14 amino acids.

The chain links TRBV7-2 to TRBJ2-5; 12 nucleotides agree with TRBD2. V gave up 4 bases and J gave up 3 bases; unmatched junction bases: 6. Germline CDR1 SGHTA, CDR2 FQGNSA. The CDR3 totals 16 residues. For the CDR3, the DNA is TGTGCCAGCAGCTCGATACTAGCGGGAGGCAAAGAGACCCAGTACTTC. Its protein product is CASSSILAGGKETQYF.

The chain links TRBV27 to TRBJ2-5; tentatively, D is TRBD1 (6 bases). CDR3 length: 14 residues. Germline V gene lookup returns CDR1 MNHEY and CDR2 SMNVEV (reference sequence). With 6 bases removed from V and 4 bases from J, the gap between germline ends came to 15 bases. The CDR3 DNA sequence: TGTGCCAGCAGAGCACGCAGGGGAAGAGAGACCCAGTACTTC. As protein: CASRARRGRETQYF.

V and J are TRBV21-1 and TRBJ1-2. TRBV21-1 is listed as a pseudogene. This CDR3 region has 17 residues. The CDR3 sequence: CASSKPGLILSGIGYTF. CDR3 DNA sequence: TGTGCCAGCAGCAAACCGGGTCTTATTCTATCGGGGATTGGCTACACCTTC.

The chain uses TRBV11-2 and TRBJ2-4; a possible D gene is TRBD2 (5 bases). CDR1 is SGHAT, CDR2 FQNNGV, per germline. CDR3 length: 17 amino acids. Deletions cut 1 base from V and 4 bases from J, with 17 bases between. Here the CDR3 DNA reads TGTGCCAGCAGCTTAGTCATTGGACTCCCGCTAAAAAACATTCAGTACTTC. Its protein is CASSLVIGLPLKNIQYF.